This T cell receptor (beta chain) was retrieved from a study of blood T cell repertoires in COVID-19 (dated by TCRdb to 2019 to 2021). Context from the whole study: Collaborator samples came from the United States, Italy and Spain and covered acute and convalescent phases of COVID-19. A freely available public database, intended as a resource for researchers studying the immune response to SARS-CoV-2, is where the repertoires were released. Subjects who had been exposed to COVID-19, were actively infected with it, or had recovered from it provided the deeply sampled blood TCRbeta repertoires that made up the dataset. Where HLA class I and class II types were available, the types were taken from metadata supplied by the sample provider, not from assay-based typing. The material from the prospective study consisted of cDNA or gDNA derived from T cells, B-cell-depleted T cells, or PBMCs. The samples were drawn from two sources: the first 160 participants of the ongoing ImmuneRACE study, and approximately 1,300 subjects contributed by 6 global collaborators. The sample metadata nearly always contained a de-identified subject ID, COVID-19 status, age in years and sex. On the study overall, not on this receptor specifically: How much clinical and demographic metadata was included differed by source and by participant, and the metadata was provided uncurated.

Whole blood was collected in K2EDTA tubes by collaborating institutions according to the institutions' own protocols. For TCRbeta analysis, collaborator samples were shipped as frozen whole blood, as isolated PBMCs, or as DNA extracted from either sample type. As concerns this clone: Its antigen specificity is not known. No much larger clone exists at a distance of one base, and base qualities are not known.

The CDR3, from cysteine to phenylalanine, totals 13 residues. Only the CDR3 DNA stays, 39 bases, in frame from base 1. From a lookup of the germline V gene (reference sequence), CDR1 and CDR2 are SEHNR and FQNEAQ. Ends trimmed: V by 5 bases, J by 6 bases; bases unmatched to a gene: 5. TCRbeta CDR3 regions were amplified from genomic DNA by means of the immunoSEQ Assay, a bias-controlled multiplex PCR. Per the original workflow: The number of nucleated cells in each sample was estimated by amplification of reference gene primers within the assay. To quantify the absolute abundance of each unique TCRbeta CDR3 rearrangement, sequence reads were collapsed and filtered. For each sample, productive Simpson clonality was calculated as the square root of Simpson's diversity index over productive rearrangements. The table was pulled from immuneACCESS by TCRdb, which kept in-frame rearrangements only. Such tables lose some clones; where checked, under half of the loss comes from unresolved V genes, and the rest has no known cause. That table gives V, J and clone size, and the DNA gave D and trimming. The sample data list about 70,000 clones, and about 73% of these were observed just once. The top ten clonotypes cover roughly a third of the sample.

The specimen sequenced was peripheral blood. This sequence originates from a woman in her 70s with acute or convalescent COVID-19. The V and J genes are TRBV7-9 and TRBJ1-1; TRBD1 aligns with 8 central bases. The CDR3 is CASSPRTGPEAFF. The sequenced DNA is TGTGCCAGCAGCCCCCGGACAGGGCCTGAAGCTTTCTTT.